This entry lists 3 T cell receptor beta chains sequenced from one sample in a study of shared clonotypes between healthy human individuals. Some clones are missing from TCRdb's copy, which holds only in-frame ones; the method was immunoSEQ multiplex PCR. The repertoire holds about 1 million clones, with 70% to 80% as singletons. Sequencing was performed on memory CD4+ T cells sorted from blood. Subset reported: CD45RA-negative fraction. These receptors all stem from a man aged 18 to 29 in good health.

This chain joins TRBV30 and TRBJ1-1; TRBD1 agrees at 7 bases. The V gene's germline CDR1 is GTSNPN and CDR2 SVGIG (reference sequence). V gave up 7 bases and J gave up 1 base; unmatched junction bases: 6. The CDR3 sequence is 13 residues long. The DNA for the CDR3 is TGTGCCTTCGCGGGACAGCAGAACACTGAAGCTTTCTTT. Protein product: CAFAGQQNTEAFF.

Details on this clone: Other DNA sequences in this specimen translate into the identical CDR3. The V and J genes are TRBV5-1 and TRBJ1-1; D might be TRBD1 (5 bases). CDR1 SGHRS and CDR2 YFSETQ come from the germline V gene. The CDR3 spans 14 residues. V lost 0 bases to trimming and J lost 1 base, with 7 bases between them. CDR3 in DNA: TGCGCCAGCAGCTTGGAAGGGACGAACACTGAAGCTTTCTTT. Amino acid sequence: CASSLEGTNTEAFF.

The genes are TRBV19 and TRBJ2-7; weak D call: TRBD2 (5 bases). Germline assignment: CDR1 LNHDA and CDR2 SQIVND (reference sequence). The CDR3 consists of 14 residues. Trimming removed 5 bases at V and 2 bases at J, with 13 bases between. CDR3 nucleotides: TGTGCCAGTAGTGGGGTCGGGGTCGCCTACGAGCAGTACTTC. Amino acids: CASSGVGVAYEQYF.